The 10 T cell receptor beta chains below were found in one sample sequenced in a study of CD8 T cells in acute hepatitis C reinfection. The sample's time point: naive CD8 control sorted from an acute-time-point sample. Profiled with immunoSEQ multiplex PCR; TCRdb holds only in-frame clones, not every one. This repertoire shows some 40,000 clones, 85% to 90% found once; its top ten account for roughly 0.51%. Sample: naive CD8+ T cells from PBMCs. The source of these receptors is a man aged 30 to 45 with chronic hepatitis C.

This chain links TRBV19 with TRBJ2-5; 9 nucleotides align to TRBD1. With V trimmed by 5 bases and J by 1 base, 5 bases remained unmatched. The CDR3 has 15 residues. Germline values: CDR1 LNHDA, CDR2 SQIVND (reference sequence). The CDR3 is CASSWGQGAQETQYF. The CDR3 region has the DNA TGTGCCAGTAGTTGGGGACAGGGAGCCCAAGAGACCCAGTACTTC.

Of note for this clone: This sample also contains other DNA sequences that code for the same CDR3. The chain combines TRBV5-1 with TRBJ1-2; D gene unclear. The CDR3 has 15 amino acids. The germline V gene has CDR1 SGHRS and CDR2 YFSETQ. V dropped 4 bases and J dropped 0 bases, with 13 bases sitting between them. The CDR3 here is CASSPAGITNYGYTF. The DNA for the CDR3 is TGCGCCAGCAGCCCTGCAGGCATCACTAACTATGGCTACACCTTC.

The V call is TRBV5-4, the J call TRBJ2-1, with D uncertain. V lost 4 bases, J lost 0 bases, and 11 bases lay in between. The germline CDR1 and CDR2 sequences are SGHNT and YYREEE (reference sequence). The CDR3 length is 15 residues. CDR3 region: CASSQAPDSYNEQFF. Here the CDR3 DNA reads TGTGCCAGCAGCCAGGCTCCAGACTCCTACAATGAGCAGTTCTTC.

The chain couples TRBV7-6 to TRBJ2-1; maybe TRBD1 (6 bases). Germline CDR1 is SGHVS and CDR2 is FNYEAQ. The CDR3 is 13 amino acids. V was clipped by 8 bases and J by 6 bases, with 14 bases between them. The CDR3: CASQGPNVNEQFF. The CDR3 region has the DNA TGTGCCAGCCAGGGGCCCAATGTCAATGAGCAGTTCTTC.

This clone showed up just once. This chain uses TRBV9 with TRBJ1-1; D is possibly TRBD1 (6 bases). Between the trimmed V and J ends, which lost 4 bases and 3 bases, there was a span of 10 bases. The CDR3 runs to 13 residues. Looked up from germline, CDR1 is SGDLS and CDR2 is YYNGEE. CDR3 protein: CASSSQGDTEAFF. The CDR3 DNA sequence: TGTGCCAGCAGCTCACAGGGAGACACTGAAGCTTTCTTT.

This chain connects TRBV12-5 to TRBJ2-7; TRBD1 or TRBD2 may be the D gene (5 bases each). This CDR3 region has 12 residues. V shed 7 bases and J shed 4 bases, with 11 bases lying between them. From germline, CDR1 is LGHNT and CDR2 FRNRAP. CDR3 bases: TGTGCTAGTGCCGTGGGGGAATACGAGCAGTACTTC. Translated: CASAVGEYEQYF.

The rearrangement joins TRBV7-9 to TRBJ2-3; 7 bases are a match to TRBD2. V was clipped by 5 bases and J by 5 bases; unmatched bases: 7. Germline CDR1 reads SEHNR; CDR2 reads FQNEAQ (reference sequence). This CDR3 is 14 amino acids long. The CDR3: CASSNLAARDTQYF. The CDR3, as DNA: TGTGCCAGCAGCAATCTAGCGGCGCGAGATACGCAGTATTTT.

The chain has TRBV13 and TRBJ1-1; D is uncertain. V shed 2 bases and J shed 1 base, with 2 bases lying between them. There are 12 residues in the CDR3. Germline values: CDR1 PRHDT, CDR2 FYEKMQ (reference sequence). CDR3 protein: CASSLSNTEAFF. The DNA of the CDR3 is TGTGCCAGCAGCTTATCGAACACTGAAGCTTTCTTT.

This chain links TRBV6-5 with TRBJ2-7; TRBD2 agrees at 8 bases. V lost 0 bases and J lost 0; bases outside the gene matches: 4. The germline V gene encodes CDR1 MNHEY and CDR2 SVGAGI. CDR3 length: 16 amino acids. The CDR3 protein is CASSYSGTRSSYEQYF. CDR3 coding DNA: TGTGCCAGCAGTTACTCCGGGACTAGGAGCTCCTACGAGCAGTACTTC.

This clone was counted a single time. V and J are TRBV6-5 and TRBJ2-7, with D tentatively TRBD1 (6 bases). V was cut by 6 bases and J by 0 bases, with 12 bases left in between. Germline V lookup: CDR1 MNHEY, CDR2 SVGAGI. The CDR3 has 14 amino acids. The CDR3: CASRQGQSSYEQYF. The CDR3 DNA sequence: TGTGCCAGCAGGCAAGGACAGAGCTCCTACGAGCAGTACTTC.